This TCR beta chain derives from a study of blood T cell repertoires in COVID-19. Background on the study: Acute and convalescent COVID-19 samples came from the United States, Italy and Spain.

While infection was still active, Seattle patients were enrolled and then followed longitudinally. This CDR3 is built from 13 residues. V dropped 3 bases and J dropped 10; count of bases not matched to a gene: 8. Germline CDR1 is GTSNPN and CDR2 is SVGIG (reference sequence). Original handling: Nucleated cell counts were estimated from reference gene primer amplification. TCRdb keeps only in-frame clones here, not all; method: immunoSEQ multiplex PCR. V and J calls and clone size are those listed in that table; D and trimming were worked out from the DNA. The sample yields some 390,000 clones, 87% seen once.

Sequenced: peripheral blood. The V gene is TRBV30, the J gene TRBJ1-5; 8 nucleotides match TRBD1. The sequence was obtained from a woman in her sixties with COVID-19, enrolled during active disease. CDR3 sequence: CAWRATGEGPQHF. The CDR3, as DNA: TGTGCCTGGAGGGCGACAGGGGAAGGTCCCCAGCATTTT.